This entry lists 30 T cell receptor beta chains sequenced from one sample in a study of radiotherapy plus CTLA-4 blockade in lung cancer (dated by TCRdb to 2017 to 2018). The library was prepared using the immunoSEQ multiplex PCR assay. TCRdb stores this immuneACCESS table with in-frame sequences only. Part of the clones is absent; in the studies checked, under half of the shortfall reflects unresolved V genes, and no reason is known for the rest. For this sample there are approximately 60,000 clones; approximately 77% appear just once. Jointly, the top ten make up approximately 4.5% of the sample. The specimen comprised peripheral blood, sampled from a patient treated with radiotherapy plus ipilimumab. All receptors derive from a human donor with non-small cell lung cancer who had a complete response to radiotherapy plus ipilimumab.

The chain carries TRBV29-1 and TRBJ1-1, with D uncertain. The CDR3 totals 13 residues. V lost 4 bases to trimming and J lost 0 bases, with 9 bases between them. Germline values: CDR1 SQVTM, CDR2 ANQGSEA. Here the CDR3 DNA reads TGCAGCGTTGCTTCGTTGCTGAACACTGAAGCTTTCTTT. This translates into CSVASLLNTEAFF.

V is TRBV19 and J is TRBJ1-5, with D possibly matching TRBD1 (6 bases). Trimming left V 7 bases short and J 4 bases short, with 17 bases between. The CDR3 covers 15 residues. Germline V lookup: CDR1 LNHDA, CDR2 SQIVND (reference sequence). CDR3 in DNA: TGTGCCAGTAATCGCGTGGGGGGGGCGAATCAGCCCCAGCATTTT. Protein: CASNRVGGANQPQHF.

The chain couples TRBV19 to TRBJ1-2; 7 bases are a match to TRBD1. The V gene's germline CDR1 is LNHDA and CDR2 SQIVND (reference sequence). V lost 5 bases to trimming and J lost 0 bases; unmatched junction nucleotides: 12. The CDR3 is 17 residues long. The CDR3 region is CASSGRQGESANYGYTF. The CDR3 coding sequence is TGTGCCAGTAGTGGCCGACAGGGCGAATCGGCTAACTATGGCTACACCTTC. The full variable domain, rest sourced from reference TRBV19 and TRBJ1-2, is DGGITQSPKYLFRKEGQNVTLSCEQNLNHDAMYWYRQDPGQGLRLIYYSQIVNDFQKGDIAEGYSVSREKKESFPLTVTSAQKNPTAFYLCASSGRQGESANYGYTFGSGTRLTVV.

This rearrangement joins TRBV2 to TRBJ1-3; D call uncertain. This CDR3 region has 13 residues. The V and J ends lost 4 bases and 4 bases respectively, with 8 bases between them. CDR1 is SNHLY and CDR2 is FYNNEI in the germline V gene. CDR3 loop: CASSAGDGNTIYF. The CDR3 coding sequence is TGTGCCAGCAGTGCTGGTGACGGAAACACCATATATTTT.

The chain joins TRBV7-9 to TRBJ1-4; TRBD1 agrees at 7 bases. After removal of 11 bases from V and 6 bases from J, the junction contained 9 bases not matched to a gene. Germline lookup yields CDR1 SEHNR and CDR2 FQNEAQ (reference sequence). CDR3 length: 13 amino acids. The CDR3 sequence: CAGKTGPDEKLFF. The CDR3 DNA reads TGTGCCGGTAAGACAGGGCCGGATGAAAAACTGTTTTTT. Looking up the rest from reference TRBV7-9 and TRBJ1-4 gives the full variable domain: DTGVSQNPRHKITKRGQNVTFRCDPISEHNRLYWYRQTLGQGPEFLTYFQNEAQLEKSRLLSDRFSAERPKGSFSTLEIQRTEQGDSAMYLCAGKTGPDEKLFFGSGTQLSVL.

The V gene is TRBV6-5, the J gene TRBJ1-6; a possible D gene is TRBD1 (6 bases). The CDR3 covers 13 residues. Per the germline V gene, CDR1 is MNHEY and CDR2 is SVGAGI. Trimming left V 6 bases short and J 9 bases short, with 12 bases between. The CDR3 here is CASRLGHGSPLHF. The CDR3 DNA follows: TGTGCCAGCAGGCTGGGACACGGTTCACCCCTCCACTTT.

This chain connects TRBV7-8 to TRBJ1-2, with 7 positions matching TRBD1. CDR3 length equals 14 residues. Looked up from germline, CDR1 is SGHVS and CDR2 is FQNEAQ. With V trimmed by 1 base and J by 7 bases, 6 bases remained unmatched. Written as DNA, the CDR3 is TGTGCCAGCAGCTTAGGCCAGGGGGTCTTTGGCTACACCTTC. Translating gives CASSLGQGVFGYTF.

V gene TRBV5-6 combines with J gene TRBJ2-3; no definite D call. The CDR3 runs to 14 residues. The germline V gene encodes CDR1 SGHDT and CDR2 YYEEEE. Trimming left V 3 bases short and J 1 base short, with 9 bases between. The CDR3: CASSYERGTDTQYF. As DNA, the CDR3 is TGTGCCAGCAGCTACGAGCGTGGCACAGATACGCAGTATTTT.

CDR3 protein: CASSMRDRVSGNTIYF. The CDR3 DNA reads TGTGCCAGTAGTATGAGGGATCGGGTGTCTGGAAACACCATATATTTT. The genes are TRBV19 and TRBJ1-3; D gene ambiguous. Trimming left V 3 bases short and J 1 base short, with 13 bases between. The CDR3 length is 16 residues. From germline, CDR1 is LNHDA and CDR2 SQIVND (reference sequence). Full variable domain (rest looked up from reference TRBV19 and TRBJ1-3): DGGITQSPKYLFRKEGQNVTLSCEQNLNHDAMYWYRQDPGQGLRLIYYSQIVNDFQKGDIAEGYSVSREKKESFPLTVTSAQKNPTAFYLCASSMRDRVSGNTIYFGEGSWLTVV.

This rearrangement joins TRBV2 to TRBJ2-1; 12 bases map to TRBD1. CDR3 length: 16 amino acids. Germline V lookup: CDR1 SNHLY, CDR2 FYNNEI. V dropped 4 bases and J dropped 4; count of bases not matched to a gene: 5. DNA for the CDR3: TGTGCCAGCAGTGTGTGGGACAGGGGGCAATACAATGAGCAGTTCTTC. Its translation: CASSVWDRGQYNEQFF.

This clone was counted only a few times. This sequence joins TRBV11-2 and TRBJ2-3, with 10 bases matching TRBD2. V dropped 0 bases and J dropped 3; count of bases not matched to a gene: 6. CDR1 is SGHAT and CDR2 is FQNNGV in the germline V gene. The CDR3 spans 17 residues. The CDR3 protein is CASSLDLSGGPTDTQYF. CDR3 in DNA: TGTGCCAGCAGCTTAGACCTTAGCGGGGGGCCGACAGATACGCAGTATTTT. Together with reference TRBV11-2 and TRBJ2-3, the CDR3 gives the full variable domain: EAGVAQSPRYKIIEKRQSVAFWCNPISGHATLYWYQQILGQGPKLLIQFQNNGVVDDSQLPKDRFSAERLKGVDSTLKIQPAKLEDSAVYLCASSLDLSGGPTDTQYFGPGTRLTVL.

The chain recombines TRBV5-6 with TRBJ1-2; 9 bases are shared with TRBD1. V lost 4 bases to trimming and J lost 6 bases; unmatched junction nucleotides: 13. The CDR3 covers 16 residues. From germline, CDR1 is SGHDT and CDR2 YYEEEE. The CDR3 is CASSRSFYDRGDGYTF. In DNA, the CDR3 is TGTGCCAGCAGCCGCTCTTTTTATGACAGGGGGGATGGCTACACCTTC.

This clone showed up just once. The chain uses TRBV11-2 and TRBJ2-3; 11 nucleotides align to TRBD2. Germline CDR1 SGHAT, CDR2 FQNNGV. The ends lost 5 bases at V and 5 bases at J; junction bases unmatched: 9. This CDR3 region has 16 residues. CDR3 in DNA: TGTGCCAGCAGCACAGGACTAGCGGGCAGGGTAGATACGCAGTATTTT. The encoded protein is CASSTGLAGRVDTQYF.

The chain uses TRBV11-3 and TRBJ2-1; 11 bases fit TRBD2. The CDR3 has 17 residues. CDR1 SGHNT and CDR2 YENEEA come from the germline V gene. With 1 base clipped from V and 6 bases from J, the junction kept 8 bases outside the gene matches. CDR3: CASSLGQTSGEGNEQFF. As DNA, the CDR3 is TGTGCCAGCAGCTTAGGCCAGACTAGCGGGGAAGGCAATGAGCAGTTCTTC. The full variable domain, in which reference TRBV11-3 and TRBJ2-1 provide the parts outside the CDR3, is EAGVVQSPRYKIIEKKQPVAFWCNPISGHNTLYWYLQNLGQGPELLIRYENEEAVDDSQLPKDRFSAERLKGVDSTLKIQPAELGDSAVYLCASSLGQTSGEGNEQFFGPGTRLTVL.

The chain joins TRBV7-6 to TRBJ2-3; 11 bases agree with TRBD2. Germline-derived CDR1 and CDR2 are SGHVS and FNYEAQ. Trimming at V came to 3 bases and at J to 4 bases, leaving 9 bases not matched to a gene. This CDR3 has 17 residues. The CDR3, as DNA: TGTGCCAGCAGCTTGCTGATTAGCGGGAGGGATGCAGATACGCAGTATTTT. This codes for CASSLLISGRDADTQYF.

V usage is TRBV18 and J usage is TRBJ2-7; the D call may be TRBD1 or TRBD2 (7 bases each). The germline gives CDR1 KGHSH, CDR2 LQKENI. Deletions cut 6 bases from V and 0 bases from J, with 18 bases between. This CDR3 comprises 16 residues. For the CDR3, the DNA is TGTGCCAGCTCCCCCGCAGGGGGGGGGAGCTCCTACGAGCAGTACTTC. Amino acids: CASSPAGGGSSYEQYF.

This clone was observed a handful of times. The chain combines TRBV14 with TRBJ1-2; 9 positions agree with TRBD1. The V gene's germline CDR1 is SGHDN and CDR2 FVKESK. This CDR3 has 16 residues. Trimming removed 3 bases from V and 6 bases from J; junction bases left unmatched: 11. In nucleotides, the CDR3 is TGTGCCAGCAGCCACTCCGGGACAGGGACCCTCCATGGCTACACCTTC. Translated, it gives CASSHSGTGTLHGYTF. Complete variable domain (other parts from reference TRBV14 and TRBJ1-2): EAGVTQFPSHSVIEKGQTVTLRCDPISGHDNLYWYRRVMGKEIKFLLHFVKESKQDESGMPNNRFLAERTGGTYSTLKVQPAELEDSGVYFCASSHSGTGTLHGYTFGSGTRLTVV.

The chain is built from TRBV15 and TRBJ2-5; no clear D. The CDR3 is 12 amino acids. V lost 3 bases and J 2 bases, leaving 4 bases between the germline ends. CDR1 and CDR2 from the germline V gene are LNHNV and YYDKDF (reference sequence). For the CDR3, the DNA is TGTGCCACCAGCAGGCAACAAGAGACCCAGTACTTC. Amino acids: CATSRQQETQYF.

V and J are TRBV6-5 and TRBJ1-6; D not resolved. CDR1 is MNHEY and CDR2 is SVGAGI in the germline V gene. The CDR3 has 16 amino acids. V was trimmed by 0 bases and J by 8 bases, leaving 14 bases between them. The CDR3 loop reads CASSYSNGIHHSPLHF. DNA of the CDR3: TGTGCCAGCAGTTACTCGAACGGGATACATCATTCACCCCTCCACTTT.

The chain is built from TRBV7-2 and TRBJ2-1, with TRBD1 matching 7 bases. This CDR3 comprises 13 residues. Germline-derived CDR1 and CDR2 are SGHTA and FQGNSA. Losses at the gene ends were 5 bases for V and 4 bases for J; bases not matched to a gene: 2. CDR3 amino acids: CASSPGQYNEQFF. The CDR3, as DNA: TGTGCCAGCAGCCCGGGACAGTACAATGAGCAGTTCTTC.

V and J are TRBV10-3 and TRBJ2-2; weak D call: TRBD2 (6 bases). The CDR3 contains 13 residues. CDR1 is ENHRY and CDR2 is SYGVKD in the germline V gene. Trimming left V 7 bases short and J 3 bases short, with 9 bases between. In DNA, the CDR3 is TGTGCCATCAATTGGGGGGACACCGGGGAGCTGTTTTTT. This codes for CAINWGDTGELFF.

The J gene is TRBJ2-3, the V gene TRBV27; 7 bases line up with TRBD2. Germline V gene lookup returns CDR1 MNHEY and CDR2 SMNVEV (reference sequence). With 3 bases clipped from V and 0 bases from J, the junction kept 9 bases outside the gene matches. The CDR3 has 17 residues. CDR3 loop: CASSLWGRDKSTDTQYF. CDR3 DNA: TGTGCCAGCAGTTTGTGGGGGAGGGATAAGAGCACAGATACGCAGTATTTT.

The sample holds a few counts of this clone. The chain employs TRBV7-9 and TRBJ1-2, with D perhaps TRBD1 (5 bases). CDR1 SEHNR and CDR2 FQNEAQ come from the germline V gene (reference sequence). The CDR3 is 12 residues long. Trimming took off 3 bases at V and 8 bases at J, with 10 bases between the two ends. The DNA of the CDR3 is TGTGCCAGCAGCTTGGGGGACGGAGGCTACACCTTC. It specifies CASSLGDGGYTF.

The chain links TRBV25-1 to TRBJ1-1; 8 positions agree with TRBD1. Germline CDR1 is MGHDK and CDR2 is SYGVNS. CDR3 length: 16 residues. V gave up 1 base and J gave up 3 bases; unmatched junction bases: 7. The CDR3 loop reads CASSEFETGAHTEAFF. The CDR3 DNA follows: TGTGCCAGCAGTGAATTTGAGACAGGGGCCCACACTGAAGCTTTCTTT. The complete variable domain, with remaining parts taken from reference TRBV25-1 and TRBJ1-1, reads EADIYQTPRYLVIGTGKKITLECSQTMGHDKMYWYQQDPGMELHLIHYSYGVNSTEKGDLSSESTVSRIRTEHFPLTLESARPSHTSQYLCASSEFETGAHTEAFFGQGTRLTVV.

A single count supports this clone. The CDR3 here is CASSYRGGHSETQYF. In nucleotides, the CDR3 is TGTGCCAGCAGTTACCGTGGAGGGCATAGCGAGACCCAGTACTTC. This chain links TRBV27 with TRBJ2-5, with D possibly TRBD2 on 6 matching bases. Trimming cost V 4 bases and J 5 bases, with 17 bases left between them. The CDR3 runs 15 residues. Looked up from germline, CDR1 is MNHEY and CDR2 is SMNVEV (reference sequence).

The chain links TRBV30 to TRBJ2-6; a possible D gene is TRBD1 (5 bases). The V gene lost 3 bases and the J gene lost 0 bases, with 12 bases spanning the gap. CDR1 and CDR2 (germline): GTSNPN, SVGIG (reference sequence). The CDR3 has 16 amino acids. The CDR3: CAWRENRPSGANVLTF. CDR3 in DNA: TGTGCCTGGAGAGAGAACAGGCCCTCTGGGGCCAACGTCCTGACTTTC. Full variable domain (missing parts from reference TRBV30 and TRBJ2-6): SQTIHQWPATLVQPVGSPLSLECTVEGTSNPNLYWYRQAAGRGLQLLFYSVGIGQISSEVPQNLSASRPQDRQFILSSKKLLLSDSGFYLCAWRENRPSGANVLTFGAGSRLTVL.

This sequence joins TRBV15 and TRBJ1-1, with D possibly matching TRBD1 (6 bases). CDR1 LNHNV and CDR2 YYDKDF come from the germline V gene (reference sequence). V lost 2 bases to trimming and J lost 5 bases, with 21 bases between them. The CDR3 runs 17 residues. CDR3 region: CATSRFPDRRRGTEAFF. Written as DNA, the CDR3 is TGTGCCACCAGCAGATTCCCGGACCGACGGAGGGGGACTGAAGCTTTCTTT.

This rearrangement joins TRBV6-5 to TRBJ2-7, with 8 bases identical to TRBD1. The CDR3 is 15 residues long. Germline values: CDR1 MNHEY, CDR2 SVGAGI. The V gene end was trimmed by 2 bases and the J gene end by 2 bases; junction bases not matched to a gene: 5. As DNA, the CDR3 is TGTGCCAGCAGTTACAGGACAGGGAAGACCTACGAGCAGTACTTC. This codes for CASSYRTGKTYEQYF.

The chain uses TRBV19 and TRBJ1-2, with D tentatively TRBD1 (5 bases). The ends were cut back, 1 base at V and 7 bases at J, with 10 bases in the middle. Germline CDR1 reads LNHDA; CDR2 reads SQIVND (reference sequence). This CDR3 has 13 residues. Here the CDR3 reads CASSIVQGGGYTF. CDR3 bases: TGTGCCAGTAGTATAGTTCAGGGCGGTGGCTACACCTTC.

This chain links TRBV12-5 with TRBJ2-7; D may be TRBD1 (6 bases). CDR1 is LGHNT, CDR2 FRNRAP, per germline. Trimming removed 0 bases at V and 4 bases at J, with 7 bases between. The CDR3 covers 13 residues. CDR3 nucleotide sequence: TGTGCTAGTGGTTTGGTAGGGGGTTACGAGCAGTACTTC. This gives the protein CASGLVGGYEQYF.